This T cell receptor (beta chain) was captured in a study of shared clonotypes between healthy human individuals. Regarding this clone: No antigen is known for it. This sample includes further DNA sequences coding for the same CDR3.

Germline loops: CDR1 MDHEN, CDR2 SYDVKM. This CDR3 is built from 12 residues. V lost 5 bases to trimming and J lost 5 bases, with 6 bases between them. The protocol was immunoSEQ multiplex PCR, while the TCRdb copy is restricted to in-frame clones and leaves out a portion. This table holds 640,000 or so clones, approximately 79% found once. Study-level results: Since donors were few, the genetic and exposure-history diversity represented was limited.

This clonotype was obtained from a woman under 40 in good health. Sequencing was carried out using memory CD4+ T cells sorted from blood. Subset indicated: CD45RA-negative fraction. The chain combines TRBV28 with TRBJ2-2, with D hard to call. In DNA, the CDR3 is TGTGCCAGCAGTCTGGTTACCGGGGAGCTGTTTTTT. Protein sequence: CASSLVTGELFF. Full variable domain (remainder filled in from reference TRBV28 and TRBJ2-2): DVKVTQSSRYLVKRTGEKVFLECVQDMDHENMFWYRQDPGLGLRLIYFSYDVKMKEKGDIPEGYSVSREKKERFSLILESASTNQTSMYLCASSLVTGELFFGEGSRLTVL.